The present T cell receptor (beta chain) was sequenced within a study of control samples from healthy donors and cancer patients. Data came from immunoSEQ multiplex PCR; TCRdb stores just in-frame clones and leaves some out. The table records around 250,000 clones, about four fifths of them present only once. With 7 bases removed from V and 8 bases from J, the gap between germline ends came to 20 bases. This CDR3 comprises 14 residues. Germline lookup yields CDR1 SEHNR and CDR2 FQNEAQ (reference sequence). The source of this sequence is a woman between 55 and 75 years old with lung cancer. This chain connects TRBV7-9 to TRBJ1-2; D gene uncertain. The sample consisted of PBMCs. This CDR3 is CASIKDSFRSGYTF. The CDR3 DNA follows: TGTGCCAGCATAAAGGATTCCTTTCGTAGCGGCTACACCTTC.